Included here is one T cell receptor beta chain sequence, with context. The antigen is undetermined. This sample was taken from a study of T cell repertoires in cytomegalovirus infection. At the level of the study: Newly reported HLA-C-restricted and thoroughly characterized HLA-B-restricted CMV epitopes were employed. Through public TCR beta signatures, both CMV infection and matching HLA type were indicated.

TCRdb re-derived calls from the reads in MiXCR, one entry per CDR3 protein. In the table there are approximately 770,000 distinct CDR3 sequences, roughly 28% of which are singletons. Trimming removed 0 bases at V and 8 bases at J, with 14 bases between. The CDR3 consists of 14 residues. Germline lookup yields CDR1 SGHDT and CDR2 YYEEEE. Points from the study as a whole: HLA-C-restricted CMV clonotypes gave the most frequent clonotype in two of eight donors. Public TCR beta family frequency separated CMV-and-HLA carriers, including in an independent cohort.

Sequenced here: cultured CD8+ T cells from PBMCs, sampled from culture after CMV antigen stimulation. The clonotype was recovered from a human donor in good health (CMV status not recorded). Some clones in this sample may be carry-over from other donors' samples. This chain joins TRBV5-6 and TRBJ1-2; D is possibly TRBD1 (5 bases). CDR3 sequence reads: CASSLAGTTAGYTF. CDR3 nucleotides: TGTGCCAGCAGCTTGGCTGGGACGACGGCAGGCTACACCTTC.